This T cell receptor (beta chain) was captured by sequencing in a study of identical twins. Findings and caveats of the study: It was cross-sectional statistical analysis, not following the same donors, that the conclusions relied on. The presence of invariant MAIT and iNKT cells could partly confound analyses of zero-insertion sequences.

Healthy Caucasian donors formed the entire cohort. Germline V gives CDR1 SGHTA, CDR2 FQGNSA. The CDR3 is made up of 15 amino acids. Germline trimming cut 1 base from V and 4 bases from J; bases unmatched to any gene: 4. MiXCR was run by TCRdb on the 5' RACE reads, yielding one entry per CDR3 protein. The data show 550,000 to 800,000 distinct CDR3 sequences, 7.1% seen once. The sample holds many counts of this clonotype. Its antigen is unknown. The same sample was also studied in work on yellow fever vaccine responses in identical twins. From that report: Reports say the vaccine T cell response in twins looked partly convergent and partly personalized.

Sequenced input: PBMCs. The J gene is TRBJ2-3, the V gene TRBV7-2, with 8 bases fitting TRBD2. The clonotype was recovered from a young woman in good health. CDR3 DNA sequence: TGTGCCAGCAGCTTAGAGGAAGCGGGGGCAGATACGCAGTATTTT. Residues: CASSLEEAGADTQYF.